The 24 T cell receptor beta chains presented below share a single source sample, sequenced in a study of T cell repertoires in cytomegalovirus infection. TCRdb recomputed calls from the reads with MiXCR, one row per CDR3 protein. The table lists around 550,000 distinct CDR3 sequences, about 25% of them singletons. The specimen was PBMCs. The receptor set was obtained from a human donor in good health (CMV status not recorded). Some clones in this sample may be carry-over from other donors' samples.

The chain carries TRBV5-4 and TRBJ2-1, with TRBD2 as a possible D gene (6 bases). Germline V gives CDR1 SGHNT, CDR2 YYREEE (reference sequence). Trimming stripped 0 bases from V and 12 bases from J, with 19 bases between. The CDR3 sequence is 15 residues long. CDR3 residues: CASSLDIGSGAGQFF. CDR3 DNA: TGTGCCAGCAGCTTGGATATCGGGAGTGGGGCCGGGCAGTTCTTC.

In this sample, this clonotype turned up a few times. CDR3 sequence reads: CASSVGTGLDGYTF. In DNA form, the CDR3 reads TGTGCCAGCAGCGTTGGGACAGGGCTCGATGGCTACACCTTC. The chain recombines TRBV9 with TRBJ1-2; 9 bases fit TRBD1. J gave up 6 bases and V 2 bases, and 5 bases lay outside the gene matches. This CDR3 spans 14 amino acids. The germline V gene encodes CDR1 SGDLS and CDR2 YYNGEE.

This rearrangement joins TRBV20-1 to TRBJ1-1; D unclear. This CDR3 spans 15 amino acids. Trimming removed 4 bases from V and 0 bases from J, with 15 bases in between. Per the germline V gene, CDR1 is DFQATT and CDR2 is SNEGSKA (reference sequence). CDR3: CSATHPSFMNTEAFF. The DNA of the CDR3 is TGCAGTGCTACCCATCCAAGTTTCATGAACACTGAAGCTTTCTTT.

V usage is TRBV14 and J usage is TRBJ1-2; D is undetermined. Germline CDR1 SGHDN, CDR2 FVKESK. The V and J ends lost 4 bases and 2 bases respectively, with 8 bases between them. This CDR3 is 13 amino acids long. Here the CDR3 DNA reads TGTGCCAGCAGCCCGCGCATGAACTATGGCTACACCTTC. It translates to CASSPRMNYGYTF.

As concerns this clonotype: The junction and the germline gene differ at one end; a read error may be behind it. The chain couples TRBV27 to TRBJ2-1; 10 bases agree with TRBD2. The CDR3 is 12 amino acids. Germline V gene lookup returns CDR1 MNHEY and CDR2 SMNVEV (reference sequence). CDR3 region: CASSWLAGVEVF. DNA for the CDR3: TGTGCCAGCAGTTGGCTAGCGGGAGTGGAGGTCTTC.

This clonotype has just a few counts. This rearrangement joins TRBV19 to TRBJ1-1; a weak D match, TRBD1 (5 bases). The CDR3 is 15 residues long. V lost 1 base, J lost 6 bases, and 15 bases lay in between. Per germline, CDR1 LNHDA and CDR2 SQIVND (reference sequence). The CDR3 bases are TGTGCCAGTAGTATAGTGTCGCAGGGAGGCCCTGAAGCTTTCTTT. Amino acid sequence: CASSIVSQGGPEAFF.

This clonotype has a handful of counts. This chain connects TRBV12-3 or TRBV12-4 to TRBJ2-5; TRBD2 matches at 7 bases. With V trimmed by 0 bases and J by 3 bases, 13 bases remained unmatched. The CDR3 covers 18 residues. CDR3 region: CASSLAPRGSARKETQYF. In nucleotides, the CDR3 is TGTGCCAGCAGTTTAGCGCCTCGCGGGAGTGCTAGAAAAGAGACCCAGTACTTC.

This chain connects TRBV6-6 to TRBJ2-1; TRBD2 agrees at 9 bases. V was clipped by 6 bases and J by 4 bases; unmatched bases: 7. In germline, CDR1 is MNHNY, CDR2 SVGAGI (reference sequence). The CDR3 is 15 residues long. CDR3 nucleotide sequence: TGTGCCAGCAGAAGGACTAGCGAGACATACAATGAGCAGTTCTTC. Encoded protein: CASRRTSETYNEQFF.

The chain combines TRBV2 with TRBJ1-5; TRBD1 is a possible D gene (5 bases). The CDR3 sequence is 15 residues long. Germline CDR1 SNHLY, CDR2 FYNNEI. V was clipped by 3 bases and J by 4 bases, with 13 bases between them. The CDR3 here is CASSDQGERNQPQHF. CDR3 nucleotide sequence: TGTGCCAGCAGTGATCAGGGAGAGAGGAATCAGCCCCAGCATTTT.

CDR3 amino acids: CASSYVERAGVLYEQYF. As DNA, the CDR3 is TGTGCCAGCAGTTACGTGGAGCGAGCGGGGGTTTTATACGAGCAGTACTTC. J is TRBJ2-7 and V is TRBV6-2 or TRBV6-3; 8 bases map to TRBD2. From germline, CDR1 is MNHEY and CDR2 SVGEGT. After removal of 2 bases from V and 4 bases from J, the junction contained 13 bases not matched to a gene. The CDR3 is made up of 17 amino acids.

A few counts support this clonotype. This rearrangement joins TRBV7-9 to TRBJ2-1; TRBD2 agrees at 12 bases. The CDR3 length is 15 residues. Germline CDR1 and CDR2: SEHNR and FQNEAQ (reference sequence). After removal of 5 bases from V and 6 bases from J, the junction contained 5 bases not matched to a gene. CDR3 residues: CASSQPGLAGNEQFF. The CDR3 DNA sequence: TGTGCCAGCAGCCAACCGGGACTAGCGGGCAATGAGCAGTTCTTC.

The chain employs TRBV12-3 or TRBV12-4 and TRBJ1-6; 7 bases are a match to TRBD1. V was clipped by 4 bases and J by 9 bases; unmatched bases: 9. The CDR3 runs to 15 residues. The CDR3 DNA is TGTGCCAGCAGTTCGATTCGTAGGACAGGTTCACCCCTCCACTTT. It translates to CASSSIRRTGSPLHF.

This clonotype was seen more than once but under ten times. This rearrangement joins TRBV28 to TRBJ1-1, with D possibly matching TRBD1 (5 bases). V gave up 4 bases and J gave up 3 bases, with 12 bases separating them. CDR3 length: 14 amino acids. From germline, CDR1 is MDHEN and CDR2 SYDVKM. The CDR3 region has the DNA TGTGCCAGCAGTTCCGGGACGGGATACACTGAAGCTTTCTTT. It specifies CASSSGTGYTEAFF.

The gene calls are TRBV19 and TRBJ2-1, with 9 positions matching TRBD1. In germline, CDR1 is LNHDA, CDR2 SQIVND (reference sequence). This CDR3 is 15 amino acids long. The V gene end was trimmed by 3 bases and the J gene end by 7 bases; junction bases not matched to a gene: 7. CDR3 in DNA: TGTGCCAGTAGTATGGTTAGGACAGGGGCGAATGAGCAGTTCTTC. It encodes CASSMVRTGANEQFF.

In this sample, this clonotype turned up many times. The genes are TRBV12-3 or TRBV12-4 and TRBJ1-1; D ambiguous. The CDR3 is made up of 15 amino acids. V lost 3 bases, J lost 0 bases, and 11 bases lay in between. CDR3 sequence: CASSLSASVNTEAFF. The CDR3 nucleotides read TGTGCCAGCAGTTTGAGTGCATCAGTGAACACTGAAGCTTTCTTT.

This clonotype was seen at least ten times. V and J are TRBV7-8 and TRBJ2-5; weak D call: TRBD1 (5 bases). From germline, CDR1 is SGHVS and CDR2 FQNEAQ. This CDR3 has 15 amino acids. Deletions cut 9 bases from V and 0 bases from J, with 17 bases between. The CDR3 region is CASRGNGPNQETQYF. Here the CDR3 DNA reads TGTGCCAGTAGGGGTAATGGACCAAACCAAGAGACCCAGTACTTC.

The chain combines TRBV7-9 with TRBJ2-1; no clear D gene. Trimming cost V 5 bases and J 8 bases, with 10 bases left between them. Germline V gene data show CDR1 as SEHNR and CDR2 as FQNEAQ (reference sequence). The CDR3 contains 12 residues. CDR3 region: CASSPPLDEQFF. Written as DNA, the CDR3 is TGTGCCAGCAGCCCACCGTTGGATGAGCAGTTCTTC.

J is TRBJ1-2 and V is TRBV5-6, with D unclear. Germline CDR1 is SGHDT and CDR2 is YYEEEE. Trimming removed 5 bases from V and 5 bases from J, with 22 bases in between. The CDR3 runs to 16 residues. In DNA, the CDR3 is TGTGCCAGCAGTACAATCATCGGGGAGGATTTGTATGGCTACACCTTC. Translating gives CASSTIIGEDLYGYTF.

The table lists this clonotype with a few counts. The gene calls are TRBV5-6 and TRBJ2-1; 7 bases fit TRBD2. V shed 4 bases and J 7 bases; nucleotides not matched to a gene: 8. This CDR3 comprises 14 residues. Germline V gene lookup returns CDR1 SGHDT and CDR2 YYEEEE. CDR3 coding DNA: TGTGCCAGCAGCCCGGAGCTCGGGGGGAATGAGCAGTTCTTC. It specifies CASSPELGGNEQFF.

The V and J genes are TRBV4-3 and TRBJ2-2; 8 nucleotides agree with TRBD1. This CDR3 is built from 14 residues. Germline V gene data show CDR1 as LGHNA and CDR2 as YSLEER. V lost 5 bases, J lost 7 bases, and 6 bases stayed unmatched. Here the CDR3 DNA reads TGCGCCAGCAGCGACAGGGGATATGGCGGGGAGCTGTTTTTT. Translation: CASSDRGYGGELFF.

The CDR3 loop is CSAKSGSYEQYF. The CDR3 region has the DNA TGCAGTGCTAAGAGCGGATCCTACGAGCAGTACTTC. V is TRBV20-1 and J is TRBJ2-7; D possibly corresponds to TRBD2 (5 bases). V was clipped by 4 bases and J by 1 base, with 8 bases between them. There are 12 residues in the CDR3. Germline V lookup: CDR1 DFQATT, CDR2 SNEGSKA (reference sequence).

The CDR3 protein is CSVLGADTQYF. DNA for the CDR3: TGCAGCGTTTTAGGGGCAGATACGCAGTATTTT. The chain combines TRBV29-1 with TRBJ2-3; TRBD1 is a possible D gene (5 bases). The CDR3 length is 11 residues. Germline V gives CDR1 SQVTM, CDR2 ANQGSEA. The V end lost 5 bases, the J end lost 4 bases, and 7 bases lay between the germline ends.

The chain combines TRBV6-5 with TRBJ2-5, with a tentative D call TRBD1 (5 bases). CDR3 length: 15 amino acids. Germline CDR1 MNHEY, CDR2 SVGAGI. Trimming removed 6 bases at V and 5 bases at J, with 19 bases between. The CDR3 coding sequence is TGTGCCAGCAGCGGTAACAGGTTATCCGGGGAGACCCAGTACTTC. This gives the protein CASSGNRLSGETQYF.

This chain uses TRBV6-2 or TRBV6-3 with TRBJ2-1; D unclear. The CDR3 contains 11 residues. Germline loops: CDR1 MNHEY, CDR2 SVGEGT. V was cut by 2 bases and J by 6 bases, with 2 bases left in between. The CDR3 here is CASSYPNEQFF. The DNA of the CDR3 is TGTGCCAGCAGTTACCCCAATGAGCAGTTCTTC.